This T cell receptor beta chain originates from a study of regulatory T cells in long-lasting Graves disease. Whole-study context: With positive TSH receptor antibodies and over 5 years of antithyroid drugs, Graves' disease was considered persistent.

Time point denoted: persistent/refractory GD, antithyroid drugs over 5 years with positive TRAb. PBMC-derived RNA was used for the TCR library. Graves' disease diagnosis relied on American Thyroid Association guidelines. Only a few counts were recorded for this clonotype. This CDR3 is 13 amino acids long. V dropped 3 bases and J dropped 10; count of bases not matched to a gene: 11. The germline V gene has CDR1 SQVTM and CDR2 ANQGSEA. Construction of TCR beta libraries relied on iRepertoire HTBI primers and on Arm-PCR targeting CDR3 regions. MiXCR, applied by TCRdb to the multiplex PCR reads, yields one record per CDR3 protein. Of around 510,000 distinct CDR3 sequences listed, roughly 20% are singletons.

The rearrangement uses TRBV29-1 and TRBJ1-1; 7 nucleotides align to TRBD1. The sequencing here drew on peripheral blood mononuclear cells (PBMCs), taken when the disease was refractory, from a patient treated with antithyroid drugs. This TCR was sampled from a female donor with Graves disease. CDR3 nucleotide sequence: TGCAGCGTTGAGCGACAGGGAACCGGGGGAGCTTTCTTT. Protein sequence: CSVERQGTGGAFF.